Each of the 21 T cell receptor beta chains below was sequenced from the same sample in a study of regulatory T cells in long-lasting Graves disease. Sample time point: persistent/refractory GD, antithyroid drugs over 5 years with positive TRAb. With RNA extracted from PBMCs as input, the TCR library was made. Arm-PCR with iRepertoire HTBI primers amplified the CDR3 regions for these TCR beta libraries. From the multiplex PCR reads, TCRdb called clonotypes with MiXCR, one entry per CDR3 protein. The sample gives about 660,000 distinct CDR3 sequences, about 30% of which show up once; about 40% is in the top ten. The material sequenced was peripheral blood mononuclear cells (PBMCs), taken when the disease was refractory, from a patient treated with antithyroid drugs. These receptor sequences come from a female donor with Graves disease.

Comments on this clonotype: A single base separates this from a much larger clone, so it may be a read error. This rearrangement joins TRBV29-1 to TRBJ1-2; 8 bases agree with TRBD1. The trim removed 7 bases at V and 0 bases at J, leaving 4 bases unmatched. Per germline, CDR1 SQVTM and CDR2 ANQGSEA. The CDR3 loop spans 13 amino acids. The CDR3 spells CSARTGTNYGYTF. Written as DNA, the CDR3 is TGCAGCGCTAGGACAGGGACTAACTATGGCTACACCTTC.

The gene calls are TRBV5-4 and TRBJ1-1, with D possibly being TRBD1 (5 bases). The CDR3 length is 13 residues. Germline V lookup: CDR1 SGHNT, CDR2 YYREEE (reference sequence). V was shortened by 0 bases and J by 8 bases, with 11 bases between the two germline ends. Here the CDR3 DNA reads TGTGCCAGCAGCTTGGCATGGGGGGTGGAAGCTTTCTTT. Amino acid sequence: CASSLAWGVEAFF.

There are a few counts of this clonotype. The chain has TRBV30 and TRBJ2-2; the match to TRBD2 covers 8 bases. With 5 bases clipped from V and 0 bases from J, the junction kept 8 bases outside the gene matches. The CDR3 consists of 16 residues. Germline lookup yields CDR1 GTSNPN and CDR2 SVGIG (reference sequence). The CDR3 sequence is CAWAGTSRTNTGELFF. In nucleotides, the CDR3 is TGTGCCTGGGCCGGGACTAGTAGGACGAACACCGGGGAGCTGTTTTTT.

The chain has TRBV3-1 and TRBJ2-5; 13 bases match TRBD2. CDR3 length: 18 amino acids. The junction had 7 bases not matched to a gene; V was cut back by 0 bases and J by 3 bases. The germline V gene encodes CDR1 LGHDT and CDR2 YNNKEL (reference sequence). CDR3: CASSQDPIGTSGKETQYF. The DNA for the CDR3 is TGTGCCAGCAGCCAAGATCCCATCGGGACTAGCGGGAAAGAGACCCAGTACTTC.

This chain uses TRBV28 with TRBJ2-7, with D uncertain. The CDR3 loop spans 17 amino acids. Germline CDR1 and CDR2: MDHEN and SYDVKM. The V and J ends lost 2 bases and 2 bases respectively, with 19 bases between them. The CDR3 reads CASSLLFGSAQPYEQYF. The CDR3 DNA reads TGTGCCAGCAGTTTACTATTTGGGTCCGCCCAACCCTACGAGCAGTACTTC.

The rearrangement links TRBV25-1 to TRBJ1-5; D is undetermined. Germline V gives CDR1 MGHDK, CDR2 SYGVNS. This CDR3 is built from 14 residues. V was cut by 3 bases and J by 0 bases, with 6 bases left in between. CDR3 sequence reads: CASSDRISNQPQHF. The CDR3 nucleotides are TGTGCCAGCAGTGACCGGATTAGCAATCAGCCCCAGCATTTT.

In its sample, this clonotype was seen a few times. V and J are TRBV30 and TRBJ2-2; D remains ambiguous. This CDR3 has 13 residues. Between the trimmed V and J ends, which lost 0 bases and 7 bases, there was a span of 9 bases. The V gene's germline CDR1 is GTSNPN and CDR2 SVGIG (reference sequence). The CDR3 is CAWSVQRYGELFF. The DNA for the CDR3 is TGTGCCTGGAGTGTCCAGCGATACGGGGAGCTGTTTTTT.

This chain links TRBV12-3 or TRBV12-4 with TRBJ1-2, with 8 positions matching TRBD1. The junction had 10 bases not matched to a gene; V was cut back by 1 base and J by 6 bases. The CDR3 loop spans 16 amino acids. The CDR3 loop is CASSLGAPETGDGYTF. The CDR3, as DNA: TGTGCCAGCAGTTTAGGGGCCCCCGAGACAGGGGATGGCTACACCTTC.

This rearrangement joins TRBV6-1 to TRBJ1-2, with D possibly being TRBD1 (6 bases). Trimming took 10 bases from V and 5 from J, leaving 14 bases between them. The CDR3 consists of 12 residues. Germline V gene data show CDR1 as MNHNS and CDR2 as SASEGT. CDR3 region: CATGGDYYGYTF. Here the CDR3 DNA reads TGTGCCACCGGGGGCGATTATTATGGCTACACCTTC.

V usage is TRBV2 and J usage is TRBJ2-1, with 11 bases aligning to TRBD2. The CDR3 consists of 16 residues. The junction had 9 bases not matched to a gene; V was cut back by 4 bases and J by 7 bases. Germline V gene lookup returns CDR1 SNHLY and CDR2 FYNNEI. CDR3: CASSGQRGLAENEQFF. CDR3 in DNA: TGTGCCAGCAGTGGTCAAAGGGGACTAGCGGAGAATGAGCAGTTCTTC.

Note on this clonotype: This likely traces to a read error, being one base from a far larger clone. The V and J genes are TRBV7-2 and TRBJ2-5; D call uncertain. The CDR3 is 11 amino acids. The germline V gene has CDR1 SGHTA and CDR2 FQGNSA. V was clipped by 2 bases and J by 5 bases, with 3 bases between them. CDR3 loop: CASSLHETQYF. The CDR3 coding sequence is TGTGCCAGCAGCTTACACGAGACCCAGTACTTC.

J is TRBJ2-1 and V is TRBV7-9, with 8 nucleotides matching TRBD2. Germline CDR1 SEHNR, CDR2 FQNEAQ (reference sequence). Trimming took 11 bases from V and 4 from J; bases not matched to a gene: 13. The CDR3 runs to 15 residues. The CDR3 DNA follows: TGTGCCGGAGAAGTCACTAGCGGCCGGTACAATGAGCAGTTCTTC. Amino acids: CAGEVTSGRYNEQFF.

This clonotype showed up many times. The rearrangement uses TRBV7-8 and TRBJ1-1; D uncertain. V was pared by 5 bases and J by 0 bases, with 7 bases between. The germline CDR1 and CDR2 sequences are SGHVS and FQNEAQ. The CDR3 consists of 13 residues. CDR3: CASSTVMNTEAFF. The CDR3 DNA follows: TGTGCCAGCAGCACCGTCATGAACACTGAAGCTTTCTTT.

This clonotype was recorded many times. The rearrangement uses TRBV12-3 or TRBV12-4 and TRBJ2-7; TRBD2 agrees at 8 bases. The CDR3 runs 12 residues. V lost 3 bases and J lost 6; bases outside the gene matches: 1. CDR3 DNA sequence: TGTGCCAGCAGTTTGGGGACTAGCGAGCAGTACTTC. As protein: CASSLGTSEQYF.

This clonotype came up a few times. The chain joins TRBV20-1 to TRBJ1-5, with D tentatively TRBD1 (6 bases). CDR3 length: 14 amino acids. Trimming took 1 base from V and 6 from J, leaving 13 bases between them. Germline loops: CDR1 DFQATT, CDR2 SNEGSKA (reference sequence). CDR3 sequence reads: CSARAGASTQPQHF. CDR3 sequence (DNA): TGCAGTGCTAGAGCAGGGGCCTCCACTCAGCCCCAGCATTTT.

The chain carries TRBV5-4 and TRBJ1-2; possibly TRBD1 for D (6 bases). Germline-derived CDR1 and CDR2 are SGHNT and YYREEE (reference sequence). The CDR3 has 12 amino acids. Trimming left V 10 bases short and J 5 bases short, with 15 bases between. The CDR3 nucleotides read TGTGCCGGAGAAGACAGGCCGTATGGCTACACCTTC. It translates to CAGEDRPYGYTF.

This clonotype was counted only a few times. V gene TRBV11-3 combines with J gene TRBJ2-5; weak D call: TRBD1 (6 bases). CDR1 is SGHNT, CDR2 YENEEA, per germline. V lost 4 bases and J lost 4, with 16 bases in between. The CDR3 contains 15 residues. For the CDR3, the DNA is TGTGCCAGCAGCTCGCCGGGGACAATTGGAGAGACCCAGTACTTC. Protein product: CASSSPGTIGETQYF.

This chain connects TRBV12-3 or TRBV12-4 to TRBJ2-5; D perhaps matches TRBD2 (5 bases). The CDR3 has 14 residues. Trimming pared 3 bases from V and 1 base from J, leaving 9 bases between. The CDR3 DNA reads as TGTGCCAGCAGTTTCCTTAGCGCCCAAGAGACCCAGTACTTC. It is translated as CASSFLSAQETQYF.

This clonotype was found many times. J is TRBJ2-5 and V is TRBV3-1, with a possible D match to TRBD2 (5 bases). The germline gives CDR1 LGHDT, CDR2 YNNKEL (reference sequence). Trimming took 4 bases from V and 2 from J, leaving 11 bases between them. CDR3 size: 14 residues. The CDR3 region has the DNA TGTGCCAGCAGCCTGATGGACTTGCAAGAGACCCAGTACTTC. It yields the protein CASSLMDLQETQYF.

This rearrangement joins TRBV30 to TRBJ1-1, with D unresolved. The CDR3 has 11 residues. V lost 0 bases and J 6 bases, leaving 5 bases between the germline ends. Per the germline V gene, CDR1 is GTSNPN and CDR2 is SVGIG (reference sequence). The CDR3 loop is CAWSVSAEAFF. The DNA of the CDR3 is TGTGCCTGGAGTGTCAGCGCTGAAGCTTTCTTT.

This clonotype showed up many times. The gene calls are TRBV2 and TRBJ2-5, with 10 bases aligning to TRBD2. Germline CDR1 and CDR2: SNHLY and FYNNEI. The V segment lost 1 base and the J segment 7 bases; nucleotides outside the gene matches: 9. CDR3 length: 16 amino acids. The CDR3 nucleotides read TGTGCCAGCAGTGAAGTAGGCCTAGCGGGGGAGGGGACCCAGTACTTC. Translating gives CASSEVGLAGEGTQYF.